This T cell receptor (beta chain) was sequenced during a study of cytomegalovirus exposure and HLA in healthy donors. The PCR had 60 Vbeta and 13 Jbeta primers. Assay: immunoSEQ multiplex PCR; the TCRdb copy retains only in-frame clones and omits some. The data show some 190,000 clones, with around 90% seen just once and approximately 1.5% held by the top ten. V lost 2 bases to trimming and J lost 5 bases, with 10 bases between them. The length of the CDR3 is 14 residues. CDR1 and CDR2 (germline): SGHRS, YFSETQ. This clone has a single count. This TCR was recovered from a woman in her late teens or twenties in good health and CMV-seronegative. This chain links TRBV5-1 with TRBJ2-2; TRBD1 is a possible D gene (5 bases). The material sequenced was PBMCs. CDR3 in amino acids: CASSFDRSTGELFF. The DNA for the CDR3 is TGCGCCAGCAGCTTCGACAGAAGTACCGGGGAGCTGTTTTTT.